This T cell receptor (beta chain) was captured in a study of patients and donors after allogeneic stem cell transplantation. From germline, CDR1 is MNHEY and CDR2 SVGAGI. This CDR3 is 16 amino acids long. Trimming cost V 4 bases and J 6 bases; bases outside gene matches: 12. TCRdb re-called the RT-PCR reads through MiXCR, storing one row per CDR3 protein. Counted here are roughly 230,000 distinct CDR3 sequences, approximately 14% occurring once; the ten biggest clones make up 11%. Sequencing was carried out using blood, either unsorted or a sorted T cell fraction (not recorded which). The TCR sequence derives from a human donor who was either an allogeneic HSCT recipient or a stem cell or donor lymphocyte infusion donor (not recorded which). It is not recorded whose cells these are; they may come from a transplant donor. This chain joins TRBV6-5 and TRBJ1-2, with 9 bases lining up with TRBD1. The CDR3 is CASSLIGTGRLHGYTF. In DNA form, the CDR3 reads TGTGCCAGCAGTTTAATCGGGACAGGGAGACTTCATGGCTACACCTTC.